The 24 T cell receptor beta chains given below trace back to one sample, sequenced in a study of blood T cells in healthy people across ages. Together with a sample-barcoded 5' primer, a J-beta primer mix was included in a second PCR lasting roughly 6 to 12 cycles. TCRdb reprocessed the 5' RACE reads via MiXCR and lists one record per CDR3 protein. The profile shows about 780,000 distinct CDR3 sequences, about 42% of them singletons. The sequencing sample was made of blood. All receptors come from an elderly man in good health.

The chain recombines TRBV7-2 with TRBJ2-3; weak D call: TRBD1 (6 bases). This CDR3 is built from 16 residues. In germline, CDR1 is SGHTA, CDR2 FQGNSA. V lost 5 bases and J lost 1, with 16 bases in between. CDR3 sequence reads: CASSPPRGQRTDTQYF. The CDR3 bases are TGTGCCAGCAGCCCCCCCCGGGGACAACGCACAGATACGCAGTATTTT. The full variable domain, in which reference TRBV7-2 and TRBJ2-3 provide the parts outside the CDR3, is GAGVSQSPSNKVTEKGKDVELRCDPISGHTALYWYRQSLGQGLEFLIYFQGNSAPDKSGLPSDRFSAERTGGSVSTLTIQRTQQEDSAVYLCASSPPRGQRTDTQYFGPGTRLTVL.

The chain combines TRBV29-1 with TRBJ1-5; 9 nucleotides align to TRBD1. The V segment lost 3 bases and the J segment 6 bases; nucleotides outside the gene matches: 12. CDR1 is SQVTM, CDR2 ANQGSEA, per germline. The CDR3 has 16 residues. The CDR3 loop reads CSVDLSGQGVSQPQHF. CDR3 DNA: TGCAGCGTTGATTTATCGGGACAGGGCGTATCTCAGCCCCAGCATTTT.

This clonotype has a handful of counts. The chain joins TRBV5-1 to TRBJ2-1, with TRBD1 as a possible D gene (5 bases). Trimming took 0 bases from V and 5 from J, leaving 15 bases between them. This CDR3 is built from 16 residues. From germline, CDR1 is SGHRS and CDR2 YFSETQ. CDR3 sequence reads: CASSLDPQVGHNEQFF. The DNA for the CDR3 is TGCGCCAGCAGCTTGGATCCACAGGTTGGCCACAATGAGCAGTTCTTC.

In DNA form, the CDR3 reads TGTGCCAGCAGCCTAGGGCGGCAGGGGCCCTACGAGCAGTACTTC. Translated: CASSLGRQGPYEQYF. The gene calls are TRBV12-3 or TRBV12-4 and TRBJ2-7, with D perhaps TRBD1 (6 bases). Deletions cut 6 bases from V and 2 bases from J, with 17 bases between. This CDR3 comprises 15 residues.

The genes are TRBV21-1 and TRBJ2-1. The end of the DNA aligns better with TRBJ2-7, so the J call may be wrong. TRBV21-1 represents a pseudogene. There are 12 residues in the CDR3. The CDR3 is CASRELYNEQYF. The CDR3 nucleotides are TGTGCCAGCAGAGAGCTCTACAATGAGCAGTACTTC.

The chain carries TRBV5-1 and TRBJ2-1; 12 bases are shared with TRBD2. V lost 0 bases to trimming and J lost 12 bases; unmatched junction nucleotides: 10. The CDR3 is made up of 16 amino acids. Germline CDR1 reads SGHRS; CDR2 reads YFSETQ. The CDR3 DNA sequence: TGCGCCAGCAGCTTGGAAGCTAGCGGGAGGGCCCCGGGGCAGTTCTTC. It codes for CASSLEASGRAPGQFF.

The chain joins TRBV20-1 to TRBJ1-1, with a possible D match to TRBD1 (5 bases). The CDR3 consists of 12 residues. Trimming cost V 2 bases and J 6 bases, with 10 bases left between them. Germline-derived CDR1 and CDR2 are DFQATT and SNEGSKA (reference sequence). CDR3 coding DNA: TGCAGTGCTAGATTGGGGCTCCCTGAAGCTTTCTTT. It codes for CSARLGLPEAFF.

This clonotype occurred a few times. The V gene is TRBV7-3, the J gene TRBJ1-5; D not resolved. The CDR3 is 13 amino acids. Germline V gives CDR1 SGHTA, CDR2 FQGTGA. The V gene lost 2 bases and the J gene lost 3 bases, with 5 bases spanning the gap. CDR3 sequence: CASSLGANQPQHF. The CDR3 nucleotides are TGTGCCAGCAGCTTAGGAGCCAATCAGCCCCAGCATTTT.

The genes are TRBV6-5 and TRBJ2-1, with unresolved D. Germline V gives CDR1 MNHEY, CDR2 SVGAGI. Trimming pared 6 bases from V and 6 bases from J, leaving 12 bases between. The CDR3 sequence is 13 residues long. The CDR3 region has the DNA TGTGCCAGCAGCCCAGTGAATCTCAATGAGCAGTTCTTC. It encodes CASSPVNLNEQFF.

This clonotype was recorded only once. The chain has TRBV25-1 and TRBJ1-2; TRBD1 matches at 11 bases. After removal of 4 bases from V and 7 bases from J, the junction contained 11 bases not matched to a gene. Germline V gene sequence: CDR1 MGHDK, CDR2 SYGVNS. The CDR3 loop spans 16 amino acids. CDR3 nucleotides: TGTGCCAGCAGTGCCACAAGGACAGGGGGCGCGGGTGGCTACACCTTC. Amino acid sequence: CASSATRTGGAGGYTF.

This clonotype was seen at least ten times. This sequence joins TRBV29-1 and TRBJ2-7; possibly TRBD1 for D (7 bases). V shed 3 bases and J shed 3 bases, with 12 bases lying between them. Germline V gene sequence: CDR1 SQVTM, CDR2 ANQGSEA. The CDR3 runs to 13 residues. The CDR3 DNA sequence: TGCAGCGTTGAGCAGGGGGAGGACTACGAGCAGTACTTC. The encoded protein is CSVEQGEDYEQYF.

Note on this clonotype: The junction and the germline gene differ at one end; a read error may be behind it. V usage is TRBV7-2 and J usage is TRBJ2-4; 13 positions match TRBD2. The CDR3 sequence is 18 residues long. CDR1 and CDR2 from the germline V gene are SGHTA and FQGNSA. The chain's CDR3 is CASSFRPSGLAGKNIRYF. CDR3 in DNA: TGTGCCAGCAGCTTCCGACCCTCGGGACTAGCGGGAAAAAACATTCGGTACTTC.

V and J are TRBV29-1 and TRBJ2-1, with 10 bases aligning to TRBD2. CDR1 SQVTM and CDR2 ANQGSEA come from the germline V gene. The CDR3 sequence is 14 residues long. The junction had 0 bases not matched to a gene; V was cut back by 4 bases and J by 0 bases. CDR3 bases: TGCAGCGTTGCTAGCGGGGGCTCCTACAATGAGCAGTTCTTC. This codes for CSVASGGSYNEQFF.

Regarding this clonotype: This may be a read error: a much more frequent sequence differs by one nucleotide. The V call is TRBV9, the J call TRBJ2-7, with 9 bases fitting TRBD2. There are 14 residues in the CDR3. The germline CDR1 and CDR2 sequences are SGDLS and YYNGEE. V was clipped by 0 bases and J by 7 bases; unmatched bases: 5. The CDR3 protein is CASSVVASGNEQYF. In nucleotides, the CDR3 is TGTGCCAGCAGCGTAGTGGCTAGCGGGAATGAGCAGTACTTC.

This clonotype was seen more than once but under ten times. This sequence joins TRBV4-3 and TRBJ2-7, with 7 bases aligning to TRBD1. Germline CDR1 reads LGHNA; CDR2 reads YSLEER. V trimming: 1 base; J trimming: 2 bases; junction bases outside the gene matches: 5. The CDR3 consists of 15 residues. CDR3 nucleotide sequence: TGCGCCAGCAGCCAAGTTGGGCAGGGGGCCTACGAGCAGTACTTC. It encodes CASSQVGQGAYEQYF.

The chain carries TRBV12-3 or TRBV12-4 and TRBJ1-5; D is possibly TRBD1 (6 bases). Trimming left V 5 bases short and J 7 bases short, with 18 bases between. The CDR3 spans 15 residues. The CDR3 loop is CASSPLAGEGQPQHF. CDR3 bases: TGTGCCAGCAGTCCCCTAGCAGGGGAGGGCCAGCCCCAGCATTTT.

This sequence joins TRBV5-1 and TRBJ2-7; 12 nucleotides align to TRBD1. Germline loops: CDR1 SGHRS, CDR2 YFSETQ. V was pared by 6 bases and J by 0 bases, with 10 bases of the junction left unmatched. The CDR3 is 17 amino acids. The CDR3 region is CASTPGQGARSSYEQYF. Here the CDR3 DNA reads TGCGCCAGCACCCCGGGACAGGGGGCTAGGAGCTCCTACGAGCAGTACTTC.

The chain links TRBV20-1 to TRBJ2-7; TRBD2 matches 12 bases. The J segment lost 7 bases and the V segment lost 1 base, leaving 11 bases of the junction unmatched. CDR3 length equals 16 residues. Looked up from germline, CDR1 is DFQATT and CDR2 is SNEGSKA (reference sequence). The CDR3 loop is CSARAPGLAGLGEQYF. The CDR3, as DNA: TGCAGTGCTAGAGCCCCAGGACTAGCGGGGTTGGGTGAGCAGTACTTC.

This chain links TRBV20-1 with TRBJ2-1, with 7 bases fitting TRBD1. The CDR3 has 14 amino acids. Germline assignment: CDR1 DFQATT and CDR2 SNEGSKA (reference sequence). The junction had 8 bases not matched to a gene; V was cut back by 6 bases and J by 3 bases. The DNA for the CDR3 is TGCAGTGCAAACCCGAGGGACAGCTACAATGAGCAGTTCTTC. Translation: CSANPRDSYNEQFF.

This clonotype has a handful of counts. This chain links TRBV9 with TRBJ2-5; 7 nucleotides line up with TRBD1. V gave up 4 bases and J gave up 4 bases; unmatched junction bases: 7. The CDR3 loop spans 14 amino acids. Germline-derived CDR1 and CDR2 are SGDLS and YYNGEE. The CDR3 loop is CASSLSGGAETQYF. The CDR3 region has the DNA TGTGCCAGCAGCCTATCAGGGGGAGCAGAGACCCAGTACTTC.

The sample holds a few counts of this clonotype. This rearrangement joins TRBV7-2 to TRBJ1-2; a weak D match, TRBD1 (6 bases). This CDR3 is 14 amino acids long. The ends were cut back, 1 base at V and 5 bases at J, with 11 bases in the middle. Germline CDR1 reads SGHTA; CDR2 reads FQGNSA. The CDR3 loop reads CASSLDPGDYGYTF. The CDR3, as DNA: TGTGCCAGCAGCTTAGATCCAGGGGATTATGGCTACACCTTC.

J is TRBJ1-1 and V is TRBV3-1, with D tentatively TRBD1 (5 bases). Per germline, CDR1 LGHDT and CDR2 YNNKEL (reference sequence). Trimming stripped 0 bases from V and 11 bases from J, with 10 bases between. The CDR3 runs to 12 residues. CDR3 nucleotide sequence: TGTGCCAGCAGCCAAGATTGGGGACGGGCTTTCTTT. Translation: CASSQDWGRAFF.

Worth noting for this clonotype: The junction and the germline gene differ at one end; a read error may be behind it. This sequence joins TRBV9 and TRBJ2-1; TRBD2 agrees at 14 bases. This CDR3 has 17 residues. Germline V lookup: CDR1 SGDLS, CDR2 YYNGEE. The DNA for the CDR3 is TGTGCCAACAGCGCCGGACTAGCGGGAGGCTCCTACAATGAGCAGTTCTTC. Amino acids: CANSAGLAGGSYNEQFF. Drawing the rest from reference TRBV9 and TRBJ2-1, the complete variable domain is DSGVTQTPKHLITATGQRVTLRCSPRSGDLSVYWYQQSLDQGLQFLIQYYNGEERAKGNILERFSAQQFPDLHSELNLSSLELGDSALYFCANSAGLAGGSYNEQFFGPGTRLTVL.

The gene calls are TRBV20-1 and TRBJ2-7; 11 nucleotides align to TRBD2. The trim removed 0 bases at V and 1 base at J, leaving 5 bases unmatched. This CDR3 is 16 amino acids long. The germline CDR1 and CDR2 sequences are DFQATT and SNEGSKA (reference sequence). The CDR3 DNA reads TGCAGTGCTAGAGATGCTCGACTAGCGGGATCCTACGAGCAGTACTTC. As protein: CSARDARLAGSYEQYF.